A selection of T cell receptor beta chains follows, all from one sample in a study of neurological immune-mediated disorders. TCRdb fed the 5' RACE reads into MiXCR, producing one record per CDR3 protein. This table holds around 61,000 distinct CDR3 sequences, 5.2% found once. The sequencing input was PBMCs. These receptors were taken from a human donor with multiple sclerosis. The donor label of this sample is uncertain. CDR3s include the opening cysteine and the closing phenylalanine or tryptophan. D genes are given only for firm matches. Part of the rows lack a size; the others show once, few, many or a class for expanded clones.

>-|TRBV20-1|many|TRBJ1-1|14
TGCAGTGCTAGAGCCACGGGGAGGGGAACTGAAGCTTTCTTT
CSARATGRGTEAFF
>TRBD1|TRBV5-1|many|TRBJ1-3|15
TGCGCCAGCAGCTGGACAGGGCTCTCTGGAAACACCATATATTTT
CASSWTGLSGNTIYF
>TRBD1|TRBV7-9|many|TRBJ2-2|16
TGTGCCAGCAGTCCCTGGACAGGGAGGAACACCGGGGAGCTGTTTTTT
CASSPWTGRNTGELFF
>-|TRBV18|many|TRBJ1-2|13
TGTGCCAGCTCACCAGATCTGACCCCGGGCTACACCTTC
CASSPDLTPGYTF
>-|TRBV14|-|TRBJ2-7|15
TGTGCCAGCAGCCCACTGGACAGTGGGATCTACGAGCAGTACTTC
CASSPLDSGIYEQYF
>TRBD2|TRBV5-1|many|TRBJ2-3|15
TGCGCCAGCAGCTTGGGACTAGCGGCCACAGATACGCAGTATTTT
CASSLGLAATDTQYF
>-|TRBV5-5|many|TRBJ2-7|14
TGTGCCAGCAGCCCAACCACATCTGTCGTCGAGCAGTACTTC
CASSPTTSVVEQYF
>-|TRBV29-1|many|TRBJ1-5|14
TGCAGCGGGGGACATGGGGACCTCAATCAGCCCCAGCATTTT
CSGGHGDLNQPQHF
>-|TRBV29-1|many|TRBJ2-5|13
TGCAGCTTATGGGACCTAGAGGGACAGACCCAGTACTTC
CSLWDLEGQTQYF
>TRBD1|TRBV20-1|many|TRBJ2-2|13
TGCAGTGCGGCCCGACAGGGTCGGAGGGAGCTGTTTTTT
CSAARQGRRELFF
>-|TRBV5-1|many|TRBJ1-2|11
TGCGCCAGCAGCTTGGCCCAGGACACCTCCTTC
CASSLAQDTSF
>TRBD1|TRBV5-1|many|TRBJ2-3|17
TGCGCCAGCAGCTTTTGGACAGGGGATGCGGGCGCAGATACGCAGTATTTT
CASSFWTGDAGADTQYF
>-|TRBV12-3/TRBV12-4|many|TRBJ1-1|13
TGTGCCAGCAGTTTACGGCAGGGCACTGAAGCTTTCTTT
CASSLRQGTEAFF
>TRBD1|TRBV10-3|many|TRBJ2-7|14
TGTGCCATCACCCCCCGGGACAGGGATTACGAGCAGTACTTC
CAITPRDRDYEQYF
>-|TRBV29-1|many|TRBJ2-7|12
TGCAGCGCTCTGACAGATCCCTACGAGCAGTACTTC
CSALTDPYEQYF
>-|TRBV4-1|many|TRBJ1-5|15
TGCGCCAGCAGCCAAGGGCCAGGGGGCAATCAGCCCCAGCATTTT
CASSQGPGGNQPQHF
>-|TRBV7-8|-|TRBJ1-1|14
TGTGCCAGCAGCTTAGGGGTGAGGGGCACTGAAGCTTTCTTT
CASSLGVRGTEAFF
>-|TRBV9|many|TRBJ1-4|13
TGTGCCAGCAGCGCCCCAGTTGATGAAAAACTGTTTTTT
CASSAPVDEKLFF
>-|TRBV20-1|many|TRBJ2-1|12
TGCAGTGCTAGAATCAGGCTCAATGAGCAGTTCTTC
CSARIRLNEQFF
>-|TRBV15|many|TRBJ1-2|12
TGTGCCACCAGCAGAGATAACTATGGCTACACCTTC
CATSRDNYGYTF
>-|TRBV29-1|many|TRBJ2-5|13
TGCAGCGCTAAGGGACGGAACCAAGAGACCCAGTACTTC
CSAKGRNQETQYF
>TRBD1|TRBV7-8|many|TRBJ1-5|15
TGTGCCAGCAGCTTGGGGACAGGGCACTATCAGCCCCAGCATTTT
CASSLGTGHYQPQHF
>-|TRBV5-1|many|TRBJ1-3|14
TGCGCCAGCAGCTTGGGGGGTCCCCGAAACACCATATATTTT
CASSLGGPRNTIYF
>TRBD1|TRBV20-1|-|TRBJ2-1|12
TGCAGTGCTAGAGTAGGCAGGGGGATGCCACTCTTC
CSARVGRGMPLF
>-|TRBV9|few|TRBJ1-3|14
TGTGCCAGCAGCGTAGGGGCCTCTGGAAACACCATATATTTT
CASSVGASGNTIYF
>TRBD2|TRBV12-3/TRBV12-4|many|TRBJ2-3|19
TGTGCCAGCAGTTGGGGATTTGGGACTAGCGGGGGGGAGTCAGATACGCAGTATTTT
CASSWGFGTSGGESDTQYF
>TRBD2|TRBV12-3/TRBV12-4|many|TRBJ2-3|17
TGTGCCAGCAGCTATTCCCCAACTAGCGGGGACACAGATACGCAGTATTTT
CASSYSPTSGDTDTQYF
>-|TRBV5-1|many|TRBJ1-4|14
TGCGCCAGCAGCCAAGGGACGTATGAGGGGAAACTGTTTTTT
CASSQGTYEGKLFF
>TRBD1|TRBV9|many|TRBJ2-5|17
TGTGCCAGCAGCCGACCCCCCCGGGGACAGGGGTTGGAGACCCAGTACTTC
CASSRPPRGQGLETQYF
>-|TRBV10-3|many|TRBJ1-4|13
TGTGCCATCAGTGAAATTGAGGGTGAAAAACTGTTTTTT
CAISEIEGEKLFF
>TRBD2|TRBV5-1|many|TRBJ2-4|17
TGCGCCAGCAGCTTGGAACCTACTAGCGCGGCCAAAAACATTCAGTACTTC
CASSLEPTSAAKNIQYF
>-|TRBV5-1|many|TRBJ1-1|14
TGCGCCAGCAGCTTGGCGACAGTGAACACTGAAGCTTTCTTT
CASSLATVNTEAFF
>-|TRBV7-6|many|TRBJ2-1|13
TGTGCCAGCAGCTTAATCTGGGGCCATGAGCAGTTCTTC
CASSLIWGHEQFF
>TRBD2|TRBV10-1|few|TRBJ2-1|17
TGCGCCAGCAGTGAGGGAGAGCGGGGGTCCTCCTACAATGAGCAGTTCTTC
CASSEGERGSSYNEQFF
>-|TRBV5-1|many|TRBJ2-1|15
TGCGCCAGCAGCTTGGTCACGGGTTTGGACAATGAGCAGTTCTTC
CASSLVTGLDNEQFF
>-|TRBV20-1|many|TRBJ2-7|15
TGCAGTGCTAGTGATTTCCGGGGGCCCTCCTACGAGCAGTACTTC
CSASDFRGPSYEQYF
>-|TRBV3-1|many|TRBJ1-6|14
TGTGCCAGCAGCGAGACATCGTATAATTCACCCCTCCACTTT
CASSETSYNSPLHF
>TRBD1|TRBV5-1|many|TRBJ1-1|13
TGCGCCAGCAGCCGACAGGGGAACACTGAAGCTTTCTTT
CASSRQGNTEAFF
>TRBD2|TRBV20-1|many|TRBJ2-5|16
TGCAGTGCAGACGGGACTAGCGGGGGGGACCAAGAGACCCAGTACTTC
CSADGTSGGDQETQYF
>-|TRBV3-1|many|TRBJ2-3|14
TGTGCCAGCAGCCCGTTAGAGGTTACAGATACGCAGTATTTT
CASSPLEVTDTQYF
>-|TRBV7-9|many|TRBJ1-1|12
TGTGCCAGCAGCTTGACGTTCACTGAAGCTTTCTTT
CASSLTFTEAFF
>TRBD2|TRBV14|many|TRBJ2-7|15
TGTGCCAGCAGCCCTTGGCGGGGGGGATCCTACGAGCAGTACTTC
CASSPWRGGSYEQYF
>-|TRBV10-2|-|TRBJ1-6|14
TGCGCCAGCAGTGACTCACAGGGAGATTCACCCCTCCACTTT
CASSDSQGDSPLHF
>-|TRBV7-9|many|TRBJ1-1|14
TGTGCCAGCAGCTCCCTAACCGACAGAGTTGAAGCTTTCTTT
CASSSLTDRVEAFF
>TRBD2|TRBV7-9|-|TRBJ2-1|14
TGTGCCAGCAGCTTAGGGGGGGGAGCTAATGAGCAGTTCTTC
CASSLGGGANEQFF
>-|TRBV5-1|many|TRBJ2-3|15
TGCGCCAGCAGATTTGACGAGCAGGGCACAGATACGCAGTATTTT
CASRFDEQGTDTQYF
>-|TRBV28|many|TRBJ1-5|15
TGTGCCAGCAGCCCGAGGGGGTATAGCAATCAGCCCCAGCATTTT
CASSPRGYSNQPQHF
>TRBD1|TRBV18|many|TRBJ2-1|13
TGTGCCAGCTCAGCTATCGACAGGGGTGAGCAGTTCTTC
CASSAIDRGEQFF
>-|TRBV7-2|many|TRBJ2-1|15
TGTGCCAGCAGCTTAGGTGGGAGCCTCTACAATGAGCAGTTCTTC
CASSLGGSLYNEQFF
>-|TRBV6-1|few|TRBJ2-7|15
TGTGCCAGCAACCGTGACAGGACTAGAAAATACGAGCAGTACTTC
CASNRDRTRKYEQYF